The text below deals with one TCR beta chain. These data come from a study of technical replicates of blood from a handful of donors. Method: immunoSEQ multiplex PCR; TCRdb's copy keeps in-frame clones and lacks some. This sample carries some 71,000 clones, approximately 96% of them seen once, and the ten largest clones take roughly 0.3%. The CDR3 spans 15 residues. The germline V gene has CDR1 KGHSH and CDR2 LQKENI. Unmatched junction bases numbered 9, after V lost 5 bases and J lost 4 bases. The sequence was collected from a human donor in good health. Sequencing was done on a sample of T cells isolated from PBMCs. This chain joins TRBV18 and TRBJ2-3; 7 bases map to TRBD1. CDR3 in DNA: TGTGCCAGCTCAGACACACAGGGGTATGCAGATACGCAGTATTTT. Protein sequence: CASSDTQGYADTQYF.